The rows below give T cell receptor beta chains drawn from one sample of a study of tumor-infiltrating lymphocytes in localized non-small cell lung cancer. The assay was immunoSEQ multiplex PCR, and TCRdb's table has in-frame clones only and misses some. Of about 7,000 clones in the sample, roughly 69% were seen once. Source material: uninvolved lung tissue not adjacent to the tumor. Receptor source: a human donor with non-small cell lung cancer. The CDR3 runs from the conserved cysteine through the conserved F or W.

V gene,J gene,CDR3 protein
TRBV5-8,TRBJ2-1,CASSSGDSNNEQFF
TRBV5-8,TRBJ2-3,CASSLIGGAVDTQYF
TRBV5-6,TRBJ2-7,CASSWGRGTAYEQYF
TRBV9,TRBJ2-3,CASSVEGGGADTQYF
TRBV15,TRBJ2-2,CATSTGPHTGELFF
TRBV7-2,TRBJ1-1,CASSSLQGPGAFF
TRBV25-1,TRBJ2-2,CASSESQGRHGELFF
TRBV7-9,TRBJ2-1,CASSGWTSGGKGEQFF
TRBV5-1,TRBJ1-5,CASSPDSLNQPQHF
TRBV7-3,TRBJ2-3,CASSLQDGSFTDTQYF
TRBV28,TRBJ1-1,CASTTARIAFF
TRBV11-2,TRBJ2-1,CASSALNNEQFF
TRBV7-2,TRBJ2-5,CASSPGGQRLETQYF
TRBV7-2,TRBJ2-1,CASSLSSGGASNEQFF
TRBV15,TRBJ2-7,CATSRGRDFSYEQYF
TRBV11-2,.,CASSQSYRGEQYF
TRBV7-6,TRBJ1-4,CASSPTDRGEKLFF
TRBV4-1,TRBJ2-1,CASSQGESSYNEQFF
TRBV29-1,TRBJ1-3,CSVEGGAGNTIYF
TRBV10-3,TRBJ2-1,CAITEGGQGGNEQFF
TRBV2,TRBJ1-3,CASSEGRSGNTIYF
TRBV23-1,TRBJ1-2,CASSRGGPPYYYRCYTF
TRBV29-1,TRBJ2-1,CSVSASGGAGNEQFF
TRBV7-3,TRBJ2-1,CASSSSRDRGGYEQFF
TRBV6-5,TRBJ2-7,CASSPGTGRYEQYF
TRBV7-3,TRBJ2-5,CASSSGLAETQYF
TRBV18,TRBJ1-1,CASSPTAGEAFF
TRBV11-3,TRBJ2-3,CASSSGQGDTDTQYF
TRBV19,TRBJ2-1,CASSIPQREQFF
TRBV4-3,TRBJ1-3,CASSQARRGSGNTIYF
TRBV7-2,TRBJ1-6,CASSSNPGTLSPLHF
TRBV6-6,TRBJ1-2,CASSTDGNYGYTF
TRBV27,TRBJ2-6,CASSNGQGASGANVLTF
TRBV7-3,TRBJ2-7,CASTRDRGLAYEQYF
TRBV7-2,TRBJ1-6,CASSLEGQGRSPLHF
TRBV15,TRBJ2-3,CATSHDPGQGTDTQYF
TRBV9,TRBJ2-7,CASSLTGGAYEQYF
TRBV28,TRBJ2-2,CASSPHTAPGELFF
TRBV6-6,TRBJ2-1,CASSVGTSVNEQFF
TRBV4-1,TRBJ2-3,CASSQVGGGSTDTQYF
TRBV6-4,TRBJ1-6,CASSYSMWQGDSPLHF
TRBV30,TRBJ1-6,CAWQGQGHSPLHF
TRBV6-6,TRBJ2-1,CASSYSPPPRNEQFF
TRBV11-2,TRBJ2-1,CASRITSGGAYNEQFF
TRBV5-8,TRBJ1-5,CASSLGSLSNQPQHF
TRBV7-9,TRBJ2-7,CASSWVGAGNSYEQYF
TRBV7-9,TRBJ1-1,CASSPTQNTEAFF
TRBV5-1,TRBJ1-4,CASSPLPGQGAEEKLFF
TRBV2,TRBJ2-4,CASSALGLLAGAKNIQYF
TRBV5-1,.,CASSATGTGAEQYF
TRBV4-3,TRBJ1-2,CASSPSWGDGYTF
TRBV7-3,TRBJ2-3,CASSLGQRTDTQYF
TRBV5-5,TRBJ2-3,CASSFLAGGEFTDTQYF
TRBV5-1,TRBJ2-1,CASSSSGGYNEQFF
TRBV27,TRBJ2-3,CASSLSETDTQYF
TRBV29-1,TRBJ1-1,CSVDVQNTEAFF
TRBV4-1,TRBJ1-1,CASSQEMANTEAFF
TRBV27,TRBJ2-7,CASSLSARSYEQYF
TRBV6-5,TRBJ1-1,CASSVGRQLRRAFF
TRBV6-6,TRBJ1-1,CASSGHGVQGAEAFF